Listed below are T cell receptor beta chains from one sample, sequenced in a study of early T cells in non-severe SARS-CoV-2 infection. TCRdb itself ran the 5' RACE reads through MiXCR, one entry per CDR3 protein. The table lists around 84,000 distinct CDR3 sequences, 12% of them singletons. Sequencing was carried out using whole blood. The receptors originated from an adult who was a healthcare worker with PCR-confirmed SARS-CoV-2 infection or an uninfected control (not recorded which). Each CDR3 is given with its conserved first and last residue. The order of the fields is D gene, J gene, clone size, V gene, CDR3 protein, CDR3 DNA. A D gene is named only where the DNA matches it firmly. The listing skips clone size in some rows; elsewhere it reads once, few, many or a size class.

-	TRBJ2-7	-	TRBV5-1	CASGPTGRGEQYF	TGCGCCAGCGGTCCAACAGGGCGAGGCGAGCAGTACTTC
-	TRBJ1-1	many	TRBV11-2	CASSSAWGAEAFF	TGTGCCAGCAGCTCCGCATGGGGTGCTGAAGCTTTCTTT
-	TRBJ2-2	few	TRBV20-1	CSAPGTPNTGELFF	TGCAGTGCTCCCGGGACACCGAACACCGGGGAGCTGTTTTTT
TRBD1	TRBJ2-1	many	TRBV2	CASRRDRYYNEQFF	TGTGCCAGCAGGAGGGACAGGTATTACAATGAGCAGTTCTTC
-	TRBJ2-1	-	TRBV5-1	CASSLQYEQFF	TGCGCCAGCAGCTTGCAGTATGAGCAGTTCTTC
TRBD2	TRBJ2-7	-	TRBV18	CATGGLAGTDYEQYF	TGTGCCACTGGCGGACTAGCAGGGACTGACTACGAGCAGTACTTC
TRBD2	TRBJ2-3	-	TRBV29-1	CSVPIAGGRDTQYF	TGCAGCGTTCCAATAGCGGGGGGCCGGGATACGCAGTATTTT
-	TRBJ1-3	many	TRBV29-1	CSVARTAAHSGNTIYF	TGCAGCGTTGCCCGGACAGCAGCCCACTCTGGAAACACCATATATTTT
-	TRBJ1-4	-	TRBV19	CASSLSGVANEKLFF	TGTGCCAGTAGCCTGTCAGGGGTGGCTAATGAAAAACTGTTTTTT
-	TRBJ2-2	-	TRBV7-9	CASSFNTGELFF	TGTGCCAGCAGCTTTAACACCGGGGAGCTGTTTTTT
TRBD1	TRBJ2-5	many	TRBV20-1	CSAGHDRGRKTQYF	TGCAGTGCGGGGCACGACAGGGGGCGAAAGACCCAGTACTTC
TRBD2	TRBJ2-1	few	TRBV28	CASAGTSGSYEQFF	TGTGCCAGCGCCGGGACTAGCGGGAGCTATGAGCAGTTCTTC
-	TRBJ1-1	many	TRBV11-1	CASSRQEAMNTEAFF	TGTGCCAGCAGCCGCCAGGAAGCTATGAACACTGAAGCTTTCTTT
-	TRBJ2-7	many	TRBV6-1	CASSERAYEQYF	TGTGCCAGCAGTGAAAGGGCCTACGAGCAGTACTTC
TRBD2	TRBJ2-4	many	TRBV20-1	CSARDRTSGGENIQYF	TGCAGTGCTAGAGATCGGACTAGCGGGGGGGAGAACATTCAGTACTTC
-	TRBJ2-7	-	TRBV5-6	CASSLFRYEQYF	TGTGCCAGCAGCTTGTTTCGCTACGAGCAGTACTTC
-	TRBJ2-1	-	TRBV15	CATSRGSASQSFYNEQFF	TGTGCCACCAGCAGAGGTAGTGCATCCCAGAGCTTTTACAATGAGCAGTTCTTC
TRBD1	TRBJ2-3	few	TRBV7-9	CASNRAGQGFTDTQYF	TGTGCCAGCAACCGGGCGGGACAGGGCTTCACAGATACGCAGTATTTT
TRBD2	TRBJ2-4	-	TRBV10-3	CAISETLGTSGRRAKNIQYF	TGTGCCATCAGTGAGACCCTCGGGACTAGCGGGAGAAGGGCCAAAAACATTCAGTACTTC
TRBD2	TRBJ2-5	few	TRBV28	CASNPAGEETQYF	TGTGCCAGCAATCCAGCGGGAGAAGAGACCCAGTACTTC
TRBD1	TRBJ1-2	few	TRBV7-3	CASSLIPGGYGYTF	TGTGCCAGCAGCTTAATTCCAGGGGGCTATGGCTACACCTTC
-	TRBJ1-1	many	TRBV28	CASSLVNMNTEAFF	TGTGCCAGCAGTTTAGTGAATATGAACACTGAAGCTTTCTTT
-	TRBJ2-7	-	TRBV5-6	CASSPQPRYEQYF	TGTGCCAGCAGCCCCCAGCCCCGATACGAGCAGTACTTC
TRBD1	TRBJ1-2	few	TRBV5-1	CASSLTPDRVNGYTF	TGCGCCAGCAGCTTGACCCCCGACAGGGTGAATGGCTACACCTTC
-	TRBJ1-1	many	TRBV24-1	CATSDLRGTEAFF	TGTGCCACCAGTGATTTGCGCGGCACTGAAGCTTTCTTT
TRBD1	TRBJ2-2	-	TRBV27	CASSLQGVVTGELFF	TGTGCCAGCAGTCTACAGGGGGTAGTCACCGGGGAGCTGTTTTTT
-	TRBJ2-3	many	TRBV29-1	CSVEDVSRTRTQYF	TGCAGCGTTGAAGATGTTAGTCGGACGAGAACGCAGTATTTT
-	TRBJ2-5	few	TRBV10-3	CAISDPGRFQETQYF	TGTGCCATCAGTGACCCGGGACGGTTCCAAGAGACCCAGTACTTC
-	TRBJ2-6	many	TRBV12-3/TRBV12-4	CASSLELGAGANVLTF	TGTGCCAGCAGTTTAGAGTTGGGCGCTGGGGCCAACGTCCTGACTTTC